Listed below are T cell receptor beta chains from one sample, sequenced in a study of blood T cell repertoires in COVID-19. Measured with immunoSEQ multiplex PCR; TCRdb has only the in-frame clones, and not every one. The data hold roughly 380,000 clones, with about nine tenths observed a single time. Material: PBMCs or T cells enriched from blood (not recorded which). The receptors shown here come from a woman younger than 45 who had been exposed to COVID-19. Both conserved end residues are part of each CDR3. A D gene is named only where the DNA matches it firmly. Clone size is given for some rows only: seen once, a few or many times, or a class if the clone is expanded.

D gene	V gene	clone size	J gene	CDR3 DNA	CDR3 protein
.	TRBV6-5	once	TRBJ2-2	TGTGCCAGCAGTTACTCGTGGGCTCCCCGCACCGGGGAGCTGTTTTTT	CASSYSWAPRTGELFF
TRBD2	TRBV5-4	.	TRBJ2-1	TGTGCCAGCAGCCCGCCGACCCTACTAGCGGGACGACTTAATGAGCAGTTCTTC	CASSPPTLLAGRLNEQFF
.	TRBV5-1	.	TRBJ1-1	TGCGCCAGCAGCTTGGCCTCGGGTCGGCGGAACACTGAAGCTTTCTTT	CASSLASGRRNTEAFF
.	TRBV4-1	.	TRBJ2-7	TGCGCCAGCAGCCAAGATGAGGGATCCAACTACGAGCAGTACTTC	CASSQDEGSNYEQYF
TRBD2	TRBV5-8	.	TRBJ2-5	TGTGCCAGCAGCTTGGGAATGACTAGCGGAGAAGAGACCCAGTACTTC	CASSLGMTSGEETQYF
TRBD1	TRBV12-3/TRBV12-4	.	TRBJ1-3	TGTGCCACCAGGGGGGGCTCTGGAAACACCATATATTTT	CATRGGSGNTIYF
.	TRBV7-9	.	TRBJ1-5	TGTGCCAGCAGCTTAGGGGGGGACAATCAGCCCCAGCATTTT	CASSLGGDNQPQHF
.	TRBV9	.	TRBJ2-5	TGTGCCAGCAGCGTAGGTCTAGACCAAGAGACCCAGTACTTC	CASSVGLDQETQYF
TRBD1	TRBV28	once	TRBJ1-2	TGTGCCAGCAGTCCTTGGGGACAGGGGGATGGCGGCTACACCTTC	CASSPWGQGDGGYTF
TRBD1	TRBV28	.	TRBJ1-3	TGTGCCAGCAGGGCGGGACAGGTGGGAGGAAACACCATATATTTT	CASRAGQVGGNTIYF
TRBD1	TRBV7-9	few	TRBJ1-1	TGTGCCAGCAGCCTCCCGGGACAGGGGAACACTGAAGCTTTCTTT	CASSLPGQGNTEAFF
.	TRBV7-3	few	TRBJ2-2	TGTGCCAGCAGCCCGGCGGGCAACGGGGAGCTGTTTTTT	CASSPAGNGELFF
.	TRBV28	.	TRBJ1-5	TGTGCCAGCAGTCCCTTAGAACTTAATCAGCCCCAGCATTTT	CASSPLELNQPQHF
.	TRBV9	.	TRBJ2-1	TGTGCCAGCAGCGTAGAGCTTGAGACAGTCTCGATCGGTGAGCAGTTCTTC	CASSVELETVSIGEQFF
TRBD1	TRBV18	.	TRBJ1-4	TGTGCCAGCTCACCGCGGGACAGGGGTGAAAAACTGTTTTTT	CASSPRDRGEKLFF